This paragraph reports one TCR beta chain. What it recognizes is unknown. Assay: immunoSEQ multiplex PCR; the TCRdb copy retains only in-frame clones and omits some. Here the sample spans about 2.1 million clones, about 94% being singletons. The CDR3 is 16 amino acids. V lost 1 base, J lost 5 bases, and 6 bases stayed unmatched. CDR1 and CDR2 from the germline V gene are SGHVS and FQNEAQ. Selected positively for CCR7 and CD45RO-negative, naive CD8 cells excluded terminally differentiated effector memory CD45RA+ cells. The sample comes from a study of shared clonotypes between healthy human individuals. Study-wide background: The study used three CD4 naive, three CD4 memory, two CD8 naive and one CD8 memory plate per donor.

Study-wide findings and caveats: Investigators collected only blood, and repertoires in tissues likely differ.

Source material: naive CD8+ T cells from PBMCs. The receptor was derived from a man aged 18 to 29 in good health. Some clones in this sample may be carry-over from other donors' samples. The chain has TRBV7-8 and TRBJ2-3; TRBD2 agrees at 10 bases. Here the CDR3 reads CASSLGLAGVGDTQYF. The DNA for the CDR3 is TGTGCCAGCAGCTTAGGGCTAGCGGGAGTAGGAGATACGCAGTATTTT.